Following are 30 T cell receptor beta chains from one sample sequenced in a study of CD8+ T cells in alopecia areata. Sequencing used cDNA as its template, made by extracting RNA and reverse transcribing it. TCRdb keeps only in-frame clones here, not all; method: immunoSEQ multiplex PCR. Of about 97,000 clones in the sample, 41% are singletons; the top ten hold around 1.4%. Specimen: CD4+ T cells sorted from blood. These receptors all stem from a human donor with alopecia areata.

The V and J genes are TRBV15 and TRBJ1-1, with D possibly being TRBD1 (5 bases). This CDR3 has 18 amino acids. V was pared by 0 bases and J by 4 bases, with 21 bases between. Germline lookup yields CDR1 LNHNV and CDR2 YYDKDF (reference sequence). CDR3 nucleotides: TGTGCCACCAGCAGAGATCGGCAGGGAGCCTCGAGGGGCACTGAAGCTTTCTTT. Its translation is CATSRDRQGASRGTEAFF.

The chain employs TRBV28 and TRBJ2-5, with 9 bases fitting TRBD1. V trimming: 10 bases; J trimming: 4 bases; junction bases outside the gene matches: 16. The germline CDR1 and CDR2 sequences are MDHEN and SYDVKM. The CDR3 is 16 residues long. CDR3 coding DNA: TGTGCCACCAAAGGGACAGGGCTGAGTGAAGGAGAGACCCAGTACTTC. Its protein product is CATKGTGLSEGETQYF.

The chain employs TRBV4-2 and TRBJ2-1; 12 bases align to TRBD2. The CDR3 runs 16 residues. After removal of 1 base from V and 16 bases from J, the junction contained 14 bases not matched to a gene. The V gene's germline CDR1 is LGHNA and CDR2 YNFKEQ. The CDR3 loop is CASSQVLASGGDSIFF. CDR3 bases: TGTGCCAGCAGCCAAGTATTGGCTAGCGGGGGGGACTCGATCTTCTTC.

The sample holds a few counts of this clone. J is TRBJ2-5 and V is TRBV28, with D uncertain. The CDR3 loop spans 15 amino acids. Trimming stripped 7 bases from V and 7 bases from J, with 22 bases between. CDR1 is MDHEN, CDR2 SYDVKM, per germline. CDR3 sequence: CASTLRQRRMGTQYF. CDR3 DNA: TGTGCCAGCACCTTGCGGCAGCGACGGATGGGGACCCAGTACTTC.

This clone has just a few counts. The CDR3 DNA is TGTGCCAGCAGTTTCGATGAGCCCCAGCATTTT. Translating it yields CASSFDEPQHF. The gene calls are TRBV28 and TRBJ1-5, with D unresolved. CDR3 length: 11 residues. Looked up from germline, CDR1 is MDHEN and CDR2 is SYDVKM. Between the trimmed V and J ends, which lost 3 bases and 8 bases, there was a span of 5 bases.

A few counts support this clone. The V gene is TRBV6-6, the J gene TRBJ2-3; 10 nucleotides agree with TRBD1. This CDR3 has 15 residues. V gave up 6 bases and J gave up 4 bases; unmatched junction bases: 7. In germline, CDR1 is MNHNY, CDR2 SVGAGI (reference sequence). The CDR3 DNA is TGTGCCAGCAGCTTAGGACAGGGGGGGCCAGATACGCAGTATTTT. Translated: CASSLGQGGPDTQYF.

V gene TRBV18 combines with J gene TRBJ2-5; D is undetermined. Trimming cost V 2 bases and J 4 bases, with 8 bases left between them. Germline loops: CDR1 KGHSH, CDR2 LQKENI. The CDR3 consists of 13 residues. CDR3 DNA: TGTGCCAGCTCACCAGTCACCGGAGAGACCCAGTACTTC. It codes for CASSPVTGETQYF.

The chain employs TRBV4-1 and TRBJ2-7, with D possibly matching TRBD2 (6 bases). Trimming cost V 0 bases and J 12 bases, with 15 bases left between them. Germline CDR1 is MGHRA and CDR2 is YSYEKL. The CDR3 has 13 residues. In DNA form, the CDR3 reads TGCGCCAGCAGCCAAGACTGGAGGGGAATCGTGTACTTC. Residues: CASSQDWRGIVYF.

Only a few counts were recorded for this clone. This chain uses TRBV30 with TRBJ2-3, with D tentatively TRBD2 (5 bases). Trimming removed 0 bases from V and 0 bases from J, with 10 bases in between. The CDR3 is 15 amino acids. CDR1 is GTSNPN, CDR2 SVGIG, per germline (reference sequence). DNA of the CDR3: TGTGCCTGGAGTGTACGGCGGACTAGCACAGATACGCAGTATTTT. It specifies CAWSVRRTSTDTQYF. The entire variable domain, with the rest obtained from reference TRBV30 and TRBJ2-3, is as follows: SQTIHQWPATLVQPVGSPLSLECTVEGTSNPNLYWYRQAAGRGLQLLFYSVGIGQISSEVPQNLSASRPQDRQFILSSKKLLLSDSGFYLCAWSVRRTSTDTQYFGPGTRLTVL.

This sequence joins TRBV5-1 and TRBJ2-7; no definite D call. The CDR3 consists of 12 residues. Deletions cut 4 bases from V and 3 bases from J, with 8 bases between. CDR1 is SGHRS and CDR2 is YFSETQ in the germline V gene. CDR3 residues: CASSGDIYEQYF. The CDR3 nucleotides are TGCGCCAGCAGCGGCGACATCTACGAGCAGTACTTC.

This clone was recorded a few times. The chain links TRBV7-9 to TRBJ2-7; 8 nucleotides match TRBD1. The CDR3 is made up of 15 amino acids. V dropped 5 bases and J dropped 5; count of bases not matched to a gene: 11. CDR1 is SEHNR, CDR2 FQNEAQ, per germline (reference sequence). The CDR3, as DNA: TGTGCCAGCAGCGCCGGGACAGGTAGGATCCACGAGCAGTACTTC. Residues: CASSAGTGRIHEQYF.

This clone appeared a single time. The chain carries TRBV11-2 and TRBJ2-5; 7 positions agree with TRBD1. V shed 5 bases and J 4 bases; nucleotides not matched to a gene: 7. The CDR3 totals 14 residues. Germline lookup yields CDR1 SGHAT and CDR2 FQNNGV. CDR3 region: CASSILTGLETQYF. The CDR3 nucleotides read TGTGCCAGCAGCATCCTGACAGGGCTAGAGACCCAGTACTTC.

This clone has a handful of counts. This rearrangement joins TRBV28 to TRBJ2-5, with TRBD1 matching 7 bases. The CDR3 is 15 residues long. Trimming cost V 6 bases and J 2 bases; bases outside gene matches: 9. Germline V gene lookup returns CDR1 MDHEN and CDR2 SYDVKM. The CDR3 protein is CASRETGLGQETQYF. The DNA for the CDR3 is TGTGCCAGCAGAGAGACAGGGTTGGGACAAGAGACCCAGTACTTC.

The chain joins TRBV7-3 to TRBJ2-4; D uncertain. The length of the CDR3 is 14 residues. V shed 5 bases and J shed 1 base, with 9 bases lying between them. Germline V lookup: CDR1 SGHTA, CDR2 FQGTGA. The CDR3, as DNA: TGTGCCAGCAGCCCCTCTGGGGCCAAAAACATTCAGTACTTC. This translates into CASSPSGAKNIQYF.

J is TRBJ2-1 and V is TRBV11-2; 10 positions agree with TRBD2. The CDR3 is made up of 16 amino acids. Germline V lookup: CDR1 SGHAT, CDR2 FQNNGV. V gave up 5 bases and J gave up 9 bases; unmatched junction bases: 13. The CDR3 sequence is CASSAASGSSVVEQFF. CDR3 sequence (DNA): TGTGCCAGCAGCGCCGCTAGCGGGAGCTCAGTTGTTGAGCAGTTCTTC.

The chain uses TRBV2 and TRBJ2-1; the D is unclear. Germline lookup yields CDR1 SNHLY and CDR2 FYNNEI. The V and J ends lost 6 bases and 5 bases respectively, with 5 bases between them. The CDR3 length is 11 residues. The CDR3 DNA sequence: TGTGCCAGCAGGGACGACAATGAGCAGTTCTTC. Translation gives CASRDDNEQFF.

The table lists this clone with a few counts. The rearrangement links TRBV7-9 to TRBJ2-5; D gene uncertain. The V gene's germline CDR1 is SEHNR and CDR2 FQNEAQ (reference sequence). The V and J ends lost 1 base and 5 bases respectively, with 14 bases between them. The CDR3 extends over 15 amino acids. In nucleotides, the CDR3 is TGTGCCAGCAGCTTAGGTTACCTAGATCGGGAGACCCAGTACTTC. It specifies CASSLGYLDRETQYF.

This clone was observed a handful of times. The chain couples TRBV18 to TRBJ2-7, with 9 bases fitting TRBD2. This CDR3 has 14 residues. Germline CDR1 is KGHSH and CDR2 is LQKENI. The junction had 3 bases not matched to a gene; V was cut back by 2 bases and J by 4 bases. DNA of the CDR3: TGTGCCAGCTCACCAGTAGCGGGAGATTACGAGCAGTACTTC. It codes for CASSPVAGDYEQYF.

The chain combines TRBV5-6 with TRBJ2-1; D possibly corresponds to TRBD1 (6 bases). Germline loops: CDR1 SGHDT, CDR2 YYEEEE. This CDR3 comprises 13 residues. The V end lost 5 bases, the J end lost 9 bases, and 15 bases lay between the germline ends. Here the CDR3 reads CASRISGVTEQFF. The CDR3 DNA is TGTGCCAGCAGAATCTCAGGGGTTACTGAGCAGTTCTTC.

Only a few counts were recorded for this clone. The V and J genes are TRBV7-2 and TRBJ2-5, with D maybe TRBD2 (5 bases). Trimming cost V 1 base and J 0 bases, with 9 bases left between them. CDR1 is SGHTA, CDR2 FQGNSA, per germline. This CDR3 region has 15 residues. CDR3 DNA: TGTGCCAGCAGCTTAGTGTCGGGGAACCAAGAGACCCAGTACTTC. This translates into CASSLVSGNQETQYF.

The chain carries TRBV28 and TRBJ2-3, with unresolved D. The length of the CDR3 is 14 residues. Germline V gene sequence: CDR1 MDHEN, CDR2 SYDVKM. The V end was cut by 5 bases, the J end by 2 bases, with 11 bases between. The CDR3 region is CASSPIEITDTQYF. The CDR3 DNA sequence: TGTGCCAGCAGTCCCATAGAGATCACAGATACGCAGTATTTT.

The CDR3 sequence is CASSWDIGELFF. For the CDR3, the DNA is TGCGCCAGCAGCTGGGATATCGGGGAGCTGTTTTTT. The V gene is TRBV5-1, the J gene TRBJ2-2; no reliable D call. Germline V CDR1 and CDR2: SGHRS, YFSETQ. Trimming shortened V by 3 bases and J by 7 bases, and 7 bases separated the two germline ends. The CDR3 runs 12 residues. Full variable domain (missing parts from reference TRBV5-1 and TRBJ2-2): KAGVTQTPRYLIKTRGQQVTLSCSPISGHRSVSWYQQTPGQGLQFLFEYFSETQRNKGNFPGRFSGRQFSNSRSEMNVSTLELGDSALYLCASSWDIGELFFGEGSRLTVL.

The chain recombines TRBV20-1 with TRBJ2-7; D remains unclear. This CDR3 region has 11 residues. Germline V CDR1 and CDR2: DFQATT, SNEGSKA (reference sequence). DNA for the CDR3: TGCAACGATCTAGGGTTCAACGAGCAGTACTTC. Encoded protein: CNDLGFNEQYF.

This chain uses TRBV20-1 with TRBJ2-7; D tentatively fits TRBD1 or TRBD2 (5 bases each). The CDR3 contains 11 residues. Germline V gene sequence: CDR1 DFQATT, CDR2 SNEGSKA (reference sequence). Trimming took 7 bases from V and 4 from J, leaving 11 bases between them. For the CDR3, the DNA is TGCAGTGTACGGGGCAGTTACGAGCAGTACTTC. Translation: CSVRGSYEQYF.

This clone was observed a few times. This chain uses TRBV29-1 with TRBJ2-5; TRBD2 matches at 9 bases. CDR1 and CDR2 from the germline V gene are SQVTM and ANQGSEA. This CDR3 contains 13 residues. The V and J ends lost 2 bases and 5 bases, in that order; junction bases with no gene match: 3. The CDR3 loop reads CSVEPGLAETQYF. Here the CDR3 DNA reads TGCAGCGTTGAACCAGGACTAGCGGAGACCCAGTACTTC.

The chain joins TRBV29-1 to TRBJ1-3, with 8 bases matching TRBD1. The CDR3 runs to 13 residues. Germline CDR1 is SQVTM and CDR2 is ANQGSEA. With V trimmed by 6 bases and J by 2 bases, 3 bases remained unmatched. CDR3 residues: CSVGQGTGNTIYF. CDR3 coding DNA: TGCAGCGTCGGACAGGGAACTGGAAACACCATATATTTT.

The chain recombines TRBV5-6 with TRBJ1-6; 9 bases agree with TRBD1. J gave up 13 bases and V 0 bases, and 11 bases lay outside the gene matches. The CDR3 sequence is 16 residues long. CDR1 and CDR2 from the germline V gene are SGHDT and YYEEEE. The CDR3 sequence is CASSLGFGTGTRPLHF. In nucleotides, the CDR3 is TGTGCCAGCAGCTTGGGGTTTGGGACAGGGACGCGTCCCCTCCACTTT.

The chain employs TRBV7-9 and TRBJ1-1; D not certain. Germline CDR1 is SEHNR and CDR2 is FQNEAQ (reference sequence). This CDR3 is 12 amino acids long. V was shortened by 5 bases and J by 5 bases, with 9 bases between the two germline ends. CDR3 loop: CASSPHETEAFF. CDR3 in DNA: TGTGCCAGCAGCCCGCATGAGACTGAAGCTTTCTTT.

The chain joins TRBV6-4 to TRBJ2-3; no clear D gene. From germline, CDR1 is MRHNA and CDR2 SNTAGT. This CDR3 has 13 amino acids. Trimming shortened V by 0 bases and J by 11 bases, and 12 bases separated the two germline ends. The CDR3, as DNA: TGTGCCAGCAGTGACTCGTTGGCCGTCGGGCAGTATTTT. It codes for CASSDSLAVGQYF.

The rearrangement uses TRBV5-4 and TRBJ2-7; possibly TRBD1 for D (5 bases). Deletions cut 3 bases from V and 7 bases from J, with 11 bases between. This CDR3 contains 12 residues. The germline gives CDR1 SGHNT, CDR2 YYREEE (reference sequence). DNA of the CDR3: TGTGCCAGCAGCTCCTCAGGGTGGGAGCAGTACTTC. Translating gives CASSSSGWEQYF.